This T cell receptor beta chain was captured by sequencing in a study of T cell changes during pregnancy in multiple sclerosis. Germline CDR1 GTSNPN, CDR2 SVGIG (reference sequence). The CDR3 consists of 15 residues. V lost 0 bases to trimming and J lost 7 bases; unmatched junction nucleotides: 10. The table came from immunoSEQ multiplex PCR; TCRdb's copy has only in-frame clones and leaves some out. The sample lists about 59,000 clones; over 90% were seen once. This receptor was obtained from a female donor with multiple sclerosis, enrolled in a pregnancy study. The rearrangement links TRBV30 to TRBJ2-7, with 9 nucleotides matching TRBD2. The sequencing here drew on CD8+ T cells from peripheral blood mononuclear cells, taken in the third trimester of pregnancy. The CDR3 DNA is TGTGCCTGGAGTGTACTCGTAGCGGGAGTGCGAGAGCAGTACTTC. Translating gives CAWSVLVAGVREQYF.